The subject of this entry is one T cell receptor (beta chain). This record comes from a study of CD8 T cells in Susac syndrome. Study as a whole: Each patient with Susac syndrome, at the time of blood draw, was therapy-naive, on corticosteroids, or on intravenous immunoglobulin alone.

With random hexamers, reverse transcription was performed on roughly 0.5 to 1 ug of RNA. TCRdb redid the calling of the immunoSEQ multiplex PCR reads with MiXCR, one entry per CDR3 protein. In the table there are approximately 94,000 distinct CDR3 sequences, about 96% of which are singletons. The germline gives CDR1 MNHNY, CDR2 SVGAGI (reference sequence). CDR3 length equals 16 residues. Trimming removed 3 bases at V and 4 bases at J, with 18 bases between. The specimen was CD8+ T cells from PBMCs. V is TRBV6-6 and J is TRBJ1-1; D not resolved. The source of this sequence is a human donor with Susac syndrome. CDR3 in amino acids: CASSYVAVGQLTEAFF. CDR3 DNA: TGTGCCAGCAGTTATGTGGCGGTCGGGCAGCTCACTGAAGCTTTCTTT.